This T cell receptor (beta chain) comes out of a study of blood T cell repertoires in COVID-19. Background on the study: Samples representing acute and convalescent COVID-19 were sourced from the United States, Italy and Spain. Sources were T cells, B-cell-depleted T cells, or PBMCs; the material itself was cDNA or gDNA.

Assay: immunoSEQ multiplex PCR; the TCRdb copy retains only in-frame clones and omits some. The sample yields fewer than 350,000 clones, just over 85% seen once. From germline, CDR1 is LGHNA and CDR2 YNFKEQ. The CDR3 runs to 16 residues. After removal of 3 bases from V and 8 bases from J, the junction contained 9 bases not matched to a gene. The sequencing input was PBMCs or T cells enriched from blood (not recorded which). This rearrangement joins TRBV4-2 to TRBJ1-4; 10 bases align to TRBD1. This TCR was sampled from a woman aged 40 to 50 with acute COVID-19. The CDR3 loop reads CASSQARQGAREKLFF. The CDR3 DNA follows: TGTGCCAGCAGCCAGGCACGACAGGGGGCTCGAGAAAAACTGTTTTTT.